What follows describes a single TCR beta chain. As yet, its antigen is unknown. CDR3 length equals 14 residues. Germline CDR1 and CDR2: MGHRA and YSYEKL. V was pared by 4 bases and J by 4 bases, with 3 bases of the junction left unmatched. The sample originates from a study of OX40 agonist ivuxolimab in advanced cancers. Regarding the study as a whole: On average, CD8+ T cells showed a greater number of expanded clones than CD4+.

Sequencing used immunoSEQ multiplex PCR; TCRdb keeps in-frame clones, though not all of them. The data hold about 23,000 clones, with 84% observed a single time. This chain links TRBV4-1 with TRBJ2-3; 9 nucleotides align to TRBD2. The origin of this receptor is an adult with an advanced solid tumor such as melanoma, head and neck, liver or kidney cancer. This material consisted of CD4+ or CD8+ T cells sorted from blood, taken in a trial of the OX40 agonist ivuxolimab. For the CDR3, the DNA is TGCGCCAGCAGCCTGAGGACTAGCGCAGATACGCAGTATTTT. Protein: CASSLRTSADTQYF.